The 2 T cell receptor beta chains presented below share a single source sample, sequenced in a study of blood T cell repertoires in COVID-19. Profiled with immunoSEQ multiplex PCR; TCRdb holds only in-frame clones, not every one. The sample consists of about 130,000 clones, 80% to 90% of them appearing once. Sequencing used PBMCs or T cells enriched from blood (not recorded which). Source of these receptors: a woman in her forties or fifties who had recovered from COVID-19.

This chain joins TRBV18 and TRBJ2-6; D not resolved. V was shortened by 2 bases and J by 4 bases, with 9 bases between the two germline ends. The CDR3 runs to 15 residues. The germline gives CDR1 KGHSH, CDR2 LQKENI. The CDR3 protein is CASSPNSAGANVLTF. CDR3 nucleotide sequence: TGTGCCAGCTCACCAAATTCTGCGGGGGCCAACGTCCTGACTTTC.

This clone was found once. This chain joins TRBV7-2 and TRBJ1-2; D possibly corresponds to TRBD1 (6 bases). CDR3 length equals 15 residues. Germline V CDR1 and CDR2: SGHTA, FQGNSA. The V end was cut by 5 bases, the J end by 5 bases, with 18 bases between. CDR3 sequence reads: CASSQLTGTHYGYTF. The CDR3, as DNA: TGTGCCAGCAGCCAACTAACCGGGACACATTATGGCTACACCTTC.